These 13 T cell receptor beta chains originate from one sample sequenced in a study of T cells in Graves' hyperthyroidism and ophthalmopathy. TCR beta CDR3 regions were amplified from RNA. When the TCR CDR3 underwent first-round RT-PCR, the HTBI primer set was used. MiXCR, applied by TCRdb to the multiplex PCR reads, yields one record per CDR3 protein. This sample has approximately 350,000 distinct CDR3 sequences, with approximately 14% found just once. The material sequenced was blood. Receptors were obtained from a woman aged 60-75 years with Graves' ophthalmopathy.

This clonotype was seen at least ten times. The CDR3 spells CASSQVWSGQGTETQYF. DNA of the CDR3: TGCGCCAGCAGCCAAGTTTGGAGTGGACAGGGGACGGAGACCCAGTACTTC. V gene TRBV4-1 combines with J gene TRBJ2-5; 9 bases fit TRBD1. The V and J ends lost 1 base and 5 bases, in that order; junction bases with no gene match: 11. Germline V gene lookup returns CDR1 MGHRA and CDR2 YSYEKL. The CDR3 is 17 residues long.

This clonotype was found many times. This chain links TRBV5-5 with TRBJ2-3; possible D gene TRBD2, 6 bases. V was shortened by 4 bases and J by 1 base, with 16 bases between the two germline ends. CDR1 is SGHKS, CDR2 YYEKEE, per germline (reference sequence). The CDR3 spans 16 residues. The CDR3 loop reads CASSPRRVTGTDTQYF. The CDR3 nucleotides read TGTGCCAGCAGCCCACGGAGGGTTACCGGCACAGATACGCAGTATTTT. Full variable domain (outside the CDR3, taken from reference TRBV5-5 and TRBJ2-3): DAGVTQSPTHLIKTRGQQVTLRCSPISGHKSVSWYQQVLGQGPQFIFQYYEKEERGRGNFPDRFSARQFPNYSSELNVNALLLGDSALYLCASSPRRVTGTDTQYFGPGTRLTVL.

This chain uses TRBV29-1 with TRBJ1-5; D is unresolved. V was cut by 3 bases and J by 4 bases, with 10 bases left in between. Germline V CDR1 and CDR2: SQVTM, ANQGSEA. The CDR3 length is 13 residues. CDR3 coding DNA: TGCAGCGTTGAGTCAGGAAATAATCAGCCCCAGCATTTT. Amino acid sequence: CSVESGNNQPQHF.

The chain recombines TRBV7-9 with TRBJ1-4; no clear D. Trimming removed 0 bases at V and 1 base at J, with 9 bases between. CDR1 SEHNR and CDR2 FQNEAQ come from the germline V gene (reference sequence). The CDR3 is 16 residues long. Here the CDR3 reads CASSLARGGTNEKLFF. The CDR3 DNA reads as TGTGCCAGCAGCTTAGCTCGGGGTGGAACTAATGAAAAACTGTTTTTT.

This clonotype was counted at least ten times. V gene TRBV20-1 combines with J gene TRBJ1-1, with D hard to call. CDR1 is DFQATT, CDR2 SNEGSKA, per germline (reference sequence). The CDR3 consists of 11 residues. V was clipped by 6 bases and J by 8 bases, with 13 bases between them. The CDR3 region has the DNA TGCAGTGCACACTCGTGGGCAGAAGCTTTCTTT. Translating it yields CSAHSWAEAFF.

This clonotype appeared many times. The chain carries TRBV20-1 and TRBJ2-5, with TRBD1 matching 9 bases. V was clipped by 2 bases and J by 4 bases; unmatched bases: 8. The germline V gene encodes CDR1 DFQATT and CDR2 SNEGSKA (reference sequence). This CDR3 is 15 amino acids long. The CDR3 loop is CSARRNRGPGETQYF. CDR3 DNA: TGCAGTGCTAGAAGAAACAGGGGGCCCGGAGAGACCCAGTACTTC.

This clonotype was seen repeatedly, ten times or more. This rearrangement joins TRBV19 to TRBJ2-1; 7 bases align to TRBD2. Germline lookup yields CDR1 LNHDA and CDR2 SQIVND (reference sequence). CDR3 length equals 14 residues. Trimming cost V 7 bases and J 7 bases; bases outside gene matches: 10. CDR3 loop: CASTHLGGRNEQFF. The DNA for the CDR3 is TGTGCCAGTACCCACTTGGGCGGGAGAAATGAGCAGTTCTTC.

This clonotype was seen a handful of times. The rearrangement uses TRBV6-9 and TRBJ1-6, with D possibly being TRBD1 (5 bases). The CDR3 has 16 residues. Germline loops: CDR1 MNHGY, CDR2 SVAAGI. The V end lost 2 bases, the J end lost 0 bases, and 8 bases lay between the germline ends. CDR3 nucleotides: TGTGCCAGCAGTTATCGGGGGAGCTCCTATAATTCACCCCTCCACTTT. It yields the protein CASSYRGSSYNSPLHF.

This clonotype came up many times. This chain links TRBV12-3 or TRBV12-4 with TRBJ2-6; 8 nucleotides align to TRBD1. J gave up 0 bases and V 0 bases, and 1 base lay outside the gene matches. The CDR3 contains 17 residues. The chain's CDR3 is CASSLATGASGANVLTF. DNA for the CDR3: TGTGCCAGCAGTTTAGCGACAGGGGCCTCTGGGGCCAACGTCCTGACTTTC.

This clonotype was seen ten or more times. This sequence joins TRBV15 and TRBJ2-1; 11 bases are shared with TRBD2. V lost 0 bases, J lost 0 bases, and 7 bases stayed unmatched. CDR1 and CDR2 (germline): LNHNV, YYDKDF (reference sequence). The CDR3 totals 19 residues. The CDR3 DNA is TGTGCCACCAGCAGAGATCTACTAGCGGGAGTCGTCTCCTACAATGAGCAGTTCTTC. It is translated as CATSRDLLAGVVSYNEQFF.

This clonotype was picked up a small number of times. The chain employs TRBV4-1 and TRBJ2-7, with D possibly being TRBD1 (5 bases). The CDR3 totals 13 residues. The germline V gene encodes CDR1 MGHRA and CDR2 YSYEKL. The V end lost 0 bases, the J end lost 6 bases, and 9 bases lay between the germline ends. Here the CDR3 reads CASSQDPRGEQYF. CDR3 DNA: TGCGCCAGCAGCCAAGATCCAAGGGGCGAGCAGTACTTC.

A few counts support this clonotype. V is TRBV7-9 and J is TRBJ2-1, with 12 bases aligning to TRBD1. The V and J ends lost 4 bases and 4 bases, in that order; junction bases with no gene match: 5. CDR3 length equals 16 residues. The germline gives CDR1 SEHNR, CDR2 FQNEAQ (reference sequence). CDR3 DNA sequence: TGTGCCAGCAGCTCTCGGGACAGGGGGCTATACAATGAGCAGTTCTTC. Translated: CASSSRDRGLYNEQFF.

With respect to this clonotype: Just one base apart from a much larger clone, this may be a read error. The CDR3 reads CSARGRAGGSYNEQFF. CDR3 bases: TGCAGTGCTAGAGGTCGAGCGGGAGGCTCCTACAATGAGCAGTTCTTC. The chain is built from TRBV20-1 and TRBJ2-1; 9 nucleotides agree with TRBD2. This CDR3 spans 16 amino acids. Germline CDR1 DFQATT, CDR2 SNEGSKA (reference sequence). V was pared by 1 base and J by 0 bases, with 4 bases of the junction left unmatched.